This TCR beta chain came from a study of OX40 agonist ivuxolimab in advanced cancers. Study details: Patients enrolled in dose escalation were diagnosed with hepatocellular carcinoma, melanoma, renal cell or head and neck cancer. Averaging about 60 years in age, with a range of roughly 23 to 80, the cohort was around 83% male.

TCRdb keeps only in-frame clones here, not all; method: immunoSEQ multiplex PCR. Here the sample spans 13,000 or so clones, roughly 76% being singletons. Turning to this clone: Its antigen is unidentified.

The germline V gene encodes CDR1 SGHNT and CDR2 YYREEE (reference sequence). This CDR3 region has 17 residues. V gave up 2 bases and J gave up 8 bases, with 20 bases separating them. Study-level points and caveats: There were, on average, more expanded clones in CD8+ T cells than in CD4+.

The TCR was taken from an adult with an advanced solid tumor such as melanoma, head and neck, liver or kidney cancer. The V gene is TRBV5-4, the J gene TRBJ1-6; TRBD1 might be the D (5 bases). The material was CD4+ or CD8+ T cells sorted from blood, obtained in a trial of the OX40 agonist ivuxolimab. CDR3 bases: TGTGCCAGCAGCTTCTCCCTCACAGGACTTGGCGATTCACCCCTCCACTTT. Translation: CASSFSLTGLGDSPLHF.